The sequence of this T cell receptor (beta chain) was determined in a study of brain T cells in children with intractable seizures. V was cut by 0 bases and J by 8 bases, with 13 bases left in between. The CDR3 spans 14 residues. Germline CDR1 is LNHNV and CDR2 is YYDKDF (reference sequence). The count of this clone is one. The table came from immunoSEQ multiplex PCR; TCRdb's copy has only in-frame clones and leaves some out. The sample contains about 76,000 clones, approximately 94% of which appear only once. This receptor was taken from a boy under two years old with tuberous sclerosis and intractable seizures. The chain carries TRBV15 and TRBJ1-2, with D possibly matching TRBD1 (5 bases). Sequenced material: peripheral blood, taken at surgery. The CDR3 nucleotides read TGTGCCACCAGCAGAGATCGGGGACGCTGGGGCTACACCTTC. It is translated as CATSRDRGRWGYTF.